One sample yielded the 32 T cell receptor beta chains listed below, sequenced in a study of T cell responses to AZD1222 COVID-19 vaccine. The assay was immunoSEQ multiplex PCR, and TCRdb's table has in-frame clones only and misses some. The sample consists of over 90,000 clones, 88% of them appearing once. The material was peripheral blood, obtained on day 0 of AZD1222 vaccination. These receptors were obtained from an adult in good health.

The CDR3 sequence is CAISETSYNEQFF. DNA of the CDR3: TGTGCCATCAGTGAGACTTCTTACAATGAGCAGTTCTTC. The V call is TRBV10-3, the J call TRBJ2-1; the D is unclear. The germline V and J ends were trimmed by 2 bases and 4 bases, with 6 bases remaining between them. The germline V gene encodes CDR1 ENHRY and CDR2 SYGVKD. The CDR3 runs 13 residues.

V and J are TRBV7-9 and TRBJ2-5; D may be TRBD1 or TRBD2 (6 bases each). Germline-derived CDR1 and CDR2 are SEHNR and FQNEAQ (reference sequence). Trimming removed 5 bases from V and 5 bases from J, with 24 bases in between. This CDR3 has 17 amino acids. CDR3 DNA: TGTGCCAGCAGCACCGGGACATCGGATTCTGGGAGGGAGACCCAGTACTTC. Residues: CASSTGTSDSGRETQYF.

This chain joins TRBV7-2 and TRBJ1-1; D is unclear. CDR1 is SGHTA, CDR2 FQGNSA, per germline. The V end was cut by 1 base, the J end by 1 base, with 7 bases between. The CDR3 is 14 amino acids. The DNA of the CDR3 is TGTGCCAGCAGCTTAGAGTGGGGGAACACTGAAGCTTTCTTT. It is translated as CASSLEWGNTEAFF.

Here the CDR3 reads CASSTTARTNEKLFF. In DNA, the CDR3 is TGTGCCAGTAGTACCACGGCTAGAACTAATGAAAAACTGTTTTTT. This chain links TRBV19 with TRBJ1-4; D uncertain. Germline lookup yields CDR1 LNHDA and CDR2 SQIVND (reference sequence). The V end lost 4 bases, the J end lost 1 base, and 10 bases lay between the germline ends. This CDR3 has 15 amino acids.

The chain has TRBV29-1 and TRBJ1-1; possibly TRBD1 for D (5 bases). The V end was cut by 7 bases, the J end by 0 bases, with 15 bases between. The CDR3 runs 14 residues. CDR1 is SQVTM, CDR2 ANQGSEA, per germline. The CDR3 reads CSADGGRMNTEAFF. For the CDR3, the DNA is TGCAGCGCCGACGGGGGACGGATGAACACTGAAGCTTTCTTT.

The CDR3, as DNA: TGTGCCAGCAGCTACCGCAGGCCCACCTTCCCGGGGGAGCAGTACTTC. Translating it yields CASSYRRPTFPGEQYF. The chain joins TRBV7-2 to TRBJ2-7; D is possibly TRBD2 (5 bases). V dropped 4 bases and J dropped 7 bases, with 23 bases sitting between them. Germline V gives CDR1 SGHTA, CDR2 FQGNSA. This CDR3 is built from 16 residues.

The genes are TRBV10-3 and TRBJ1-6; D might be TRBD1 (5 bases). V was shortened by 0 bases and J by 9 bases, with 9 bases between the two germline ends. Per the germline V gene, CDR1 is ENHRY and CDR2 is SYGVKD. The CDR3 contains 14 residues. In nucleotides, the CDR3 is TGTGCCATCAGTGAGTCGATCGGGGGTTCACCCCTCCACTTT. It is translated as CAISESIGGSPLHF.

The V call is TRBV7-8, the J call TRBJ2-7; D may be TRBD1 or TRBD2 (6 bases each). The CDR3 is 16 amino acids. Trimming left V 7 bases short and J 1 base short, with 20 bases between. CDR1 is SGHVS, CDR2 FQNEAQ, per germline. Written as DNA, the CDR3 is TGTGCCAGCACTCTTCAGAACAGGGAGGCATCCTACGAGCAGTACTTC. This codes for CASTLQNREASYEQYF.

This chain links TRBV5-1 with TRBJ1-1, with TRBD1 matching over 8 bases. Trimming at V came to 1 base and at J to 7 bases, leaving 3 bases not matched to a gene. This CDR3 spans 13 amino acids. Germline V lookup: CDR1 SGHRS, CDR2 YFSETQ. CDR3 residues: CASSLTQGVEAFF. The CDR3 DNA is TGCGCCAGCAGCTTGACACAGGGGGTTGAAGCTTTCTTT.

The chain uses TRBV5-1 and TRBJ1-2; D might be TRBD1 (6 bases). The CDR3 runs to 13 residues. Germline CDR1 reads SGHRS; CDR2 reads YFSETQ. Trimming pared 4 bases from V and 6 bases from J, leaving 13 bases between. CDR3 amino acids: CASSHENRDGYTF. In DNA, the CDR3 is TGCGCCAGCAGCCACGAAAACAGGGATGGCTACACCTTC.

This chain joins TRBV6-5 and TRBJ2-3; no clear D gene. Trimming left V 7 bases short and J 2 bases short, with 7 bases between. This CDR3 comprises 12 residues. CDR1 and CDR2 from the germline V gene are MNHEY and SVGAGI. The chain's CDR3 is CASILNTDTQYF. The CDR3 nucleotides read TGTGCCAGCATCCTAAACACAGATACGCAGTATTTT.

This chain connects TRBV10-3 to TRBJ1-4; D ambiguous. The germline V gene encodes CDR1 ENHRY and CDR2 SYGVKD. The CDR3 consists of 14 residues. The V end was cut by 0 bases, the J end by 7 bases, with 9 bases between. The chain's CDR3 is CAISESDGLEKLFF. DNA of the CDR3: TGTGCCATCAGTGAGTCGGACGGCCTTGAAAAACTGTTTTTT.

The V and J genes are TRBV2 and TRBJ1-4, with a possible D match to TRBD1 (5 bases). The CDR3 has 15 amino acids. Trimming took 2 bases from V and 8 from J, leaving 15 bases between them. Germline V lookup: CDR1 SNHLY, CDR2 FYNNEI. The CDR3, as DNA: TGTGCCAGCAGTGAACCTAGGGGACTGAGAGAAAAACTGTTTTTT. As protein: CASSEPRGLREKLFF. Drawing the rest from reference TRBV2 and TRBJ1-4, the complete variable domain is EPEVTQTPSHQVTQMGQEVILRCVPISNHLYFYWYRQILGQKVEFLVSFYNNEISEKSEIFDDQFSVERPDGSNFTLKIRSTKLEDSAMYFCASSEPRGLREKLFFGSGTQLSVL.

This clone was recorded a few times. The rearrangement links TRBV10-3 to TRBJ2-7; the match to TRBD1 covers 9 bases. The CDR3 runs 16 residues. Germline V lookup: CDR1 ENHRY, CDR2 SYGVKD. V dropped 2 bases and J dropped 6; count of bases not matched to a gene: 11. CDR3 coding DNA: TGTGCCATCAGTGAGGGCCCTCCGGGACAGGGACGCGAGCAGTACTTC. It codes for CAISEGPPGQGREQYF.

CDR3 in amino acids: CASSVVRQTDSYEQYF. The CDR3 DNA follows: TGTGCCAGCAGCGTAGTTAGGCAGACAGACTCCTACGAGCAGTACTTC. This chain connects TRBV9 to TRBJ2-7; weak D call: TRBD1 (5 bases). Trimming removed 0 bases from V and 0 bases from J, with 13 bases in between. This CDR3 spans 16 amino acids. Germline V CDR1 and CDR2: SGDLS, YYNGEE.

The chain links TRBV7-6 to TRBJ1-1, with 8 bases lining up with TRBD1. Germline CDR1 is SGHVS and CDR2 is FNYEAQ. The CDR3 totals 15 residues. V lost 5 bases to trimming and J lost 5 bases; unmatched junction nucleotides: 10. CDR3 protein: CASSHNDRGVTEAFF. In nucleotides, the CDR3 is TGTGCCAGCAGCCACAACGACAGGGGCGTAACTGAAGCTTTCTTT.

This sequence joins TRBV28 and TRBJ2-5; perhaps TRBD2 as D (7 bases). Germline lookup yields CDR1 MDHEN and CDR2 SYDVKM. The V end lost 7 bases, the J end lost 4 bases, and 13 bases lay between the germline ends. CDR3 length equals 13 residues. CDR3 bases: TGTGCCAGCACCTGGGGGGGCAGAGAGACCCAGTACTTC. This gives the protein CASTWGGRETQYF.

The chain recombines TRBV5-6 with TRBJ2-1, with 8 bases aligning to TRBD1. Germline V CDR1 and CDR2: SGHDT, YYEEEE. J gave up 8 bases and V 2 bases, and 9 bases lay outside the gene matches. The CDR3 loop spans 15 amino acids. CDR3 residues: CASSFGQGLLDEQFF. CDR3 bases: TGTGCCAGCAGCTTCGGACAGGGACTTTTGGATGAGCAGTTCTTC. Complete variable domain (other parts from reference TRBV5-6 and TRBJ2-1): DAGVTQSPTHLIKTRGQQVTLRCSPKSGHDTVSWYQQALGQGPQFIFQYYEEEERQRGNFPDRFSGHQFPNYSSELNVNALLLGDSALYLCASSFGQGLLDEQFFGPGTRLTVL.

The V call is TRBV7-8, the J call TRBJ2-7; 9 bases fit TRBD2. The J segment lost 4 bases and the V segment lost 5 bases, leaving 9 bases of the junction unmatched. The germline V gene has CDR1 SGHVS and CDR2 FQNEAQ. The CDR3 has 15 residues. The CDR3, as DNA: TGTGCCAGCAGCAATAGCGGGGGTGGTGTTTACGAGCAGTACTTC. Its translation: CASSNSGGGVYEQYF.

Only one count was recorded for this clone. The rearrangement links TRBV3-1 (or the pseudogene TRBV3-2) to TRBJ1-4; TRBD1 aligns across 10 bases. Trimming removed 6 bases from V and 0 bases from J; junction bases left unmatched: 13. CDR3 length equals 19 residues. Germline V gives CDR1 LGHDT, CDR2 YNNKEL (reference sequence). The CDR3 protein is CASRGWDRGLPATNEKLFF. The CDR3 DNA sequence: TGTGCCAGCAGAGGTTGGGACAGGGGACTCCCCGCAACTAATGAAAAACTGTTTTTT.

The chain links TRBV19 to TRBJ1-1; D is uncertain. Germline V CDR1 and CDR2: LNHDA, SQIVND (reference sequence). The CDR3 covers 16 residues. The V gene lost 0 bases and the J gene lost 3 bases, with 14 bases spanning the gap. CDR3 DNA: TGTGCCAGTAGTATAGAAGGTTGGAGGTCGGACACTGAAGCTTTCTTT. Its translation is CASSIEGWRSDTEAFF.

This clone was counted once. The sample contains more than one DNA sequence encoding this CDR3. V usage is TRBV28 and J usage is TRBJ1-1; D remains ambiguous. Trimming stripped 2 bases from V and 5 bases from J, with 6 bases between. CDR3 size: 12 residues. Germline CDR1 is MDHEN and CDR2 is SYDVKM. DNA of the CDR3: TGTGCCAGCAGTTTAACAGCGACTGAAGCTTTCTTT. It specifies CASSLTATEAFF.

The chain has TRBV6-5 and TRBJ1-1; TRBD1 is a possible D gene (6 bases). Between the trimmed V and J ends, which lost 2 bases and 1 base, there was a span of 8 bases. There are 14 residues in the CDR3. Germline CDR1 is MNHEY and CDR2 is SVGAGI. The CDR3 nucleotides read TGTGCCAGCAGTTACGGGGGCAAGAACACTGAAGCTTTCTTT. Amino acid sequence: CASSYGGKNTEAFF.

The V and J genes are TRBV28 and TRBJ2-7; D possibly corresponds to TRBD1 (5 bases). The CDR3 has 13 amino acids. Germline CDR1 reads MDHEN; CDR2 reads SYDVKM. Between the trimmed V and J ends, which lost 7 bases and 3 bases, there was a span of 13 bases. The CDR3 here is CASTRENRYEQYF. The CDR3 DNA is TGTGCCAGCACCAGGGAAAATCGCTACGAGCAGTACTTC.

The chain combines TRBV3-1 (or the pseudogene TRBV3-2) with TRBJ1-6; D gene uncertain. Trimming took off 0 bases at V and 10 bases at J, with 16 bases between the two ends. In germline, CDR1 is LGHDT, CDR2 YNNKEL (reference sequence). The CDR3 covers 16 residues. In nucleotides, the CDR3 is TGTGCCAGCAGCCAAGAACCAGGTAAGGGCAAATCACCCCTCCACTTT. This codes for CASSQEPGKGKSPLHF.

The rearrangement links TRBV12-3 or TRBV12-4 to TRBJ2-5; D remains unclear. Between the trimmed V and J ends, which lost 2 bases and 5 bases, there was a span of 9 bases. The CDR3 length is 13 residues. In DNA, the CDR3 is TGTGCCAGCAGTTTACTAGTTGTGGAGACCCAGTACTTC. As protein: CASSLLVVETQYF.

V and J are TRBV2 and TRBJ2-7; D gene unclear. Germline V gene sequence: CDR1 SNHLY, CDR2 FYNNEI. V was pared by 8 bases and J by 0 bases, with 8 bases between. This CDR3 is 12 amino acids long. The CDR3 nucleotides read TGTGCCAGCCGTTCAGTCTCCTACGAGCAGTACTTC. It codes for CASRSVSYEQYF.

The rearrangement uses TRBV4-3 and TRBJ2-7; 11 nucleotides agree with TRBD1. Trimming at V came to 3 bases and at J to 3 bases, leaving 10 bases not matched to a gene. The CDR3 spans 17 residues. Germline V CDR1 and CDR2: LGHNA, YSLEER. The CDR3 sequence is CASSQDTTGTGGYEQYF. CDR3 bases: TGCGCCAGCAGCCAGGATACAACCGGGACAGGGGGCTACGAGCAGTACTTC.

The chain is built from TRBV6-6 and TRBJ1-3; D gene ambiguous. Between the trimmed V and J ends, which lost 6 bases and 0 bases, there was a span of 9 bases. The germline V gene has CDR1 MNHNY and CDR2 SVGAGI (reference sequence). This CDR3 has 14 residues. The CDR3 region is CASRADLSGNTIYF. CDR3 nucleotides: TGTGCCAGCAGAGCAGACCTCTCTGGAAACACCATATATTTT.

The chain couples TRBV19 to TRBJ2-1; D unresolved. The germline gives CDR1 LNHDA, CDR2 SQIVND (reference sequence). Trimming took 5 bases from V and 7 from J, leaving 9 bases between them. CDR3 length equals 12 residues. In nucleotides, the CDR3 is TGTGCCAGTAGTCCCATGTCAAATGAGCAGTTCTTC. Translating it yields CASSPMSNEQFF.

The genes are TRBV27 and TRBJ2-7; 8 nucleotides line up with TRBD1. V shed 6 bases, J shed 4 bases, and the junction held 11 bases outside the gene matches. Germline CDR1 MNHEY, CDR2 SMNVEV (reference sequence). CDR3 length: 15 amino acids. This CDR3 reads CASRLQGVSGYEQYF. CDR3 coding DNA: TGTGCCAGCAGACTACAGGGGGTCAGTGGGTACGAGCAGTACTTC.

This clone was recorded only once. The chain employs TRBV12-5 and TRBJ1-5; D not certain. The germline gives CDR1 LGHNT, CDR2 FRNRAP. The CDR3 runs to 14 residues. Trimming removed 2 bases from V and 2 bases from J, with 7 bases in between. CDR3 bases: TGTGCTAGTGGTTTGCCTGGTGGCAATCAGCCCCAGCATTTT. Protein: CASGLPGGNQPQHF.